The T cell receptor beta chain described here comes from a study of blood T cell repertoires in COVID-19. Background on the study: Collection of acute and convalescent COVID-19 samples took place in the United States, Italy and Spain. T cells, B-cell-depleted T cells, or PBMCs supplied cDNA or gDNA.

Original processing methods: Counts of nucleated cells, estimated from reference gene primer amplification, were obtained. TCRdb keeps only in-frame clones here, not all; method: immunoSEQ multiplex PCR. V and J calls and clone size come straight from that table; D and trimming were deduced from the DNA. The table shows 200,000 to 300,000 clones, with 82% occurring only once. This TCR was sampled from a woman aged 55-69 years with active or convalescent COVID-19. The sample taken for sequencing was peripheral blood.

CDR3 bases: TGCGCCAGTTCTCACGGGGGGGCCCTCGAGGAAAAACTGTTTTTT. Its translation is CASSHGGALEEKLFF. The chain joins TRBV5-1 to TRBJ1-4; a weak D match, TRBD1 (6 bases). This CDR3 has 15 amino acids. Trimming shortened V by 8 bases and J by 8 bases, and 22 bases separated the two germline ends. Germline assignment: CDR1 SGHRS and CDR2 YFSETQ.